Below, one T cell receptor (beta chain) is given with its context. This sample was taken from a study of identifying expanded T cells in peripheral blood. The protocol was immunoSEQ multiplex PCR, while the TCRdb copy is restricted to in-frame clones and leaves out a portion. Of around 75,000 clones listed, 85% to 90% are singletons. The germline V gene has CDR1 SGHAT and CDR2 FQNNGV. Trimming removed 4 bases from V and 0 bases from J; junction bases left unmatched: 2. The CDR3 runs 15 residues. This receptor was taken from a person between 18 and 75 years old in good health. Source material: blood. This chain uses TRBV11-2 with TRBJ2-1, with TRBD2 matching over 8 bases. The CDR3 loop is CASSSSGSSYNEQFF. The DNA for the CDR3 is TGTGCCAGCAGCTCGAGCGGGAGCTCCTACAATGAGCAGTTCTTC.